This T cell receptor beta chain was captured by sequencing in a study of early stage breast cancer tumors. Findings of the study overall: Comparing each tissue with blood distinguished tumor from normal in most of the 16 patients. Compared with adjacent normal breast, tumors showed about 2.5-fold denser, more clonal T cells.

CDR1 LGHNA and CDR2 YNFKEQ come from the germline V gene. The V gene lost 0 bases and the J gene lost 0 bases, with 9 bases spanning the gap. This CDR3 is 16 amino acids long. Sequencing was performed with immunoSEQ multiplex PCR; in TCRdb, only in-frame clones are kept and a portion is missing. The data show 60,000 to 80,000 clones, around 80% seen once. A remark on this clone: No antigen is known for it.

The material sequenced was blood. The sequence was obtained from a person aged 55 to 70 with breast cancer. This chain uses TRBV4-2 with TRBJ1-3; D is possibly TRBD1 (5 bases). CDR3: CASSQESDSSGNTIYF. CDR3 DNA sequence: TGTGCCAGCAGCCAAGAGTCCGACAGCTCTGGAAACACCATATATTTT.